This TCR beta chain derives from a study of T-cell reconstitution after alpha-beta-depleted transplantation in children. Study conclusions and caveats: Several hundred expanded graft clones reportedly supplied alpha-beta T cells about two months after transplant.

The CDR3 contains 13 residues. The germline CDR1 and CDR2 sequences are MNHNY and SVGAGI (reference sequence). The V end lost 2 bases, the J end lost 3 bases, and 7 bases lay between the germline ends. This sample's TCRbeta library carried unique molecular identifier barcodes. TCRdb processed the PCR reads anew with MiXCR; each CDR3 protein has one entry. The sample records fewer than 550,000 distinct CDR3 sequences, roughly 17% being singletons. This clonotype has just a few counts. Its antigen remains unidentified. The chain is built from TRBV6-6 and TRBJ1-2; no clear D gene. The sequence was collected from a boy younger than two who had a stem cell transplant for Wiskott-Aldrich syndrome, so the T cells may come from the graft donor. The sequencing used PBMCs, mostly from graft donor cells, collected 360 days after TCRalphabeta/CD19-depleted stem cell transplant. DNA for the CDR3: TGTGCCAGCAGTTACCCCAGCCACTATGGCTACACCTTC. Its translation: CASSYPSHYGYTF.